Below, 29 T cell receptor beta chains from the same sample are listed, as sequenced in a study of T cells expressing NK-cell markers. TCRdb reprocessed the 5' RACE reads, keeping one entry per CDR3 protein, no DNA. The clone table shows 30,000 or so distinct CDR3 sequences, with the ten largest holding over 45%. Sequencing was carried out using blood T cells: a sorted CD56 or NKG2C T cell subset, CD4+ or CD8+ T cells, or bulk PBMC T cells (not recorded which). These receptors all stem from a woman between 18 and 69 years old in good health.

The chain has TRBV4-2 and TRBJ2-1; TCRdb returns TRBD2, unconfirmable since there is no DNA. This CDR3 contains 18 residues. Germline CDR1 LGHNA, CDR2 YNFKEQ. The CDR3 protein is CASSQDGTSGGLGNEQFF.

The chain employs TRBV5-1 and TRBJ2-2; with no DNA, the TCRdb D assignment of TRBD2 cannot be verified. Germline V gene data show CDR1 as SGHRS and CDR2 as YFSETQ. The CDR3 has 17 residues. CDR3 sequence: CASSLRLAGADTGELFF.

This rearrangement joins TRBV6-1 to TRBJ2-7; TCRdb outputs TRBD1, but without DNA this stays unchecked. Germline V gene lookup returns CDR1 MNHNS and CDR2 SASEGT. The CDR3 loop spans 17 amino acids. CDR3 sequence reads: CASSTRDRGRYLDEQYF.

The CDR3: CASSQDEATSTDTQYF. The chain is built from TRBV4-1 and TRBJ2-3. The CDR3 runs 16 residues. The V gene's germline CDR1 is MGHRA and CDR2 YSYEKL.

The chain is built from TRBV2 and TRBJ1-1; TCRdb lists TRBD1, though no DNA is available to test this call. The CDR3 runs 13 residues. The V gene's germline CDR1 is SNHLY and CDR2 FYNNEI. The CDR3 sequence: CASSRAGRTEAFF.

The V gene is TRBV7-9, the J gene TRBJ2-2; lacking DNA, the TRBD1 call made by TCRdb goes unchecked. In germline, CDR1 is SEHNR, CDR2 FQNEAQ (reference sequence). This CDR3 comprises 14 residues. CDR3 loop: CASSPPTGAGELFF.

The CDR3: CASSPLNTEAFF. The chain combines TRBV7-8 with TRBJ1-1. This CDR3 is built from 12 residues. CDR1 and CDR2 from the germline V gene are SGHVS and FQNEAQ.

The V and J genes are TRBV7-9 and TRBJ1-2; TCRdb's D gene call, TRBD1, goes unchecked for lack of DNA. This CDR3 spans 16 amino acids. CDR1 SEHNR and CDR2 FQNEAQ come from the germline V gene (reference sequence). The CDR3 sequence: CASSFEQEITNYGYTF.

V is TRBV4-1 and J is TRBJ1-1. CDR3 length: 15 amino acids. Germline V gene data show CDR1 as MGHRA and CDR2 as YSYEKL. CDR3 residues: CASSQEVGRGTEAFF.

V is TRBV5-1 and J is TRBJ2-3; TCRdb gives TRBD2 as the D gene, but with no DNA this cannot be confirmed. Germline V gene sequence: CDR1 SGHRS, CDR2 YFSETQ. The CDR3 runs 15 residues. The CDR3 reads CASSEAGADSDTQYF.

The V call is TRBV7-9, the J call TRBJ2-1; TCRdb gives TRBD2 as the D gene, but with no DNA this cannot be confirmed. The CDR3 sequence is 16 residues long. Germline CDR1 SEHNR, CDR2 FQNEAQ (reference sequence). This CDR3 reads CASSSLADGSYNEQFF.

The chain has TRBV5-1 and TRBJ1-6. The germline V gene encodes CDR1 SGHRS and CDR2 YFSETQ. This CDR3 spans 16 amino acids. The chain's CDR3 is CASSSDSIENNSPLHF.

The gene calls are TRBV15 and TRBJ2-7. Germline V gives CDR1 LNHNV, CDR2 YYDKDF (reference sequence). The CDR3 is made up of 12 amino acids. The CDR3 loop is CATSSDSYEQYF.

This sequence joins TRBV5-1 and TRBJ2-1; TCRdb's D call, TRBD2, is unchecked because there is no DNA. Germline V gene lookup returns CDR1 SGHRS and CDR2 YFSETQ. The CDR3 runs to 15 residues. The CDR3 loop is CASSFLSGSYNEQFF.

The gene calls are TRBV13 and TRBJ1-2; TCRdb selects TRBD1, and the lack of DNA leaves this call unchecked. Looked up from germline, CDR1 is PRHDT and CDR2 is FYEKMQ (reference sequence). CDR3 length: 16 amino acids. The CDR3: CASSPLGQLPNYGYTF. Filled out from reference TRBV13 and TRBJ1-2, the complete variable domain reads AAGVIQSPRHLIKEKRETATLKCYPIPRHDTVYWYQQGPGQDPQFLISFYEKMQSDKGSIPDRFSAQQFSDYHSELNMSSLELGDSALYFCASSPLGQLPNYGYTFGSGTRLTVV.

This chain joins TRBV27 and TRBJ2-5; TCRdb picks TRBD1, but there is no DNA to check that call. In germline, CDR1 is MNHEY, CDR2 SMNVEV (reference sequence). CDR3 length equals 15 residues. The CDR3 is CASSFLDNGKETQYF.

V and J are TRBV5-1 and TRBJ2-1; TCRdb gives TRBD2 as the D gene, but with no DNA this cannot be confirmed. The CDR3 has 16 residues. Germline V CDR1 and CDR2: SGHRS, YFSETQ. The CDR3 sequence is CASSSPSGVSYNEQFF.

The CDR3 region is CASSLVQTNTEAFF. The chain joins TRBV12-3 or TRBV12-4 to TRBJ1-1. The length of the CDR3 is 14 residues.

The CDR3: CASSLLQGMNTEAFF. V usage is TRBV5-6 and J usage is TRBJ1-1; lacking DNA, the TRBD1 call made by TCRdb goes unchecked. CDR3 length: 15 amino acids. In germline, CDR1 is SGHDT, CDR2 YYEEEE.

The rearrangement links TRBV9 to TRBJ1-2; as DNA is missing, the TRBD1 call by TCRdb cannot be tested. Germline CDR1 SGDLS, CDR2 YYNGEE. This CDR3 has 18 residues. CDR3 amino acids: CASSTPRDPGVANYGYTF.

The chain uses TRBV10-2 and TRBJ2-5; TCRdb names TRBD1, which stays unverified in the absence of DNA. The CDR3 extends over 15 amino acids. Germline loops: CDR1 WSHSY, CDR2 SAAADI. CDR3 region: CASSPGQGGFETQYF.

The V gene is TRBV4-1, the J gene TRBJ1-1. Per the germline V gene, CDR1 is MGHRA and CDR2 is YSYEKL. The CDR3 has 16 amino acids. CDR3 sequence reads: CASSQGSLILNTEAFF.

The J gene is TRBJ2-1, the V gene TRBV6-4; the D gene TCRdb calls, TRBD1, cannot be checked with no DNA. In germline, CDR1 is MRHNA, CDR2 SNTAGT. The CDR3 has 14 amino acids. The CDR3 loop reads CASSDGGDYNEQFF.

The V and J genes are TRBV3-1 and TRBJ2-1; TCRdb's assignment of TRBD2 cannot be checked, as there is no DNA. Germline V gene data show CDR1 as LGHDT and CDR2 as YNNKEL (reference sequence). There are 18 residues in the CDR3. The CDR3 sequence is CASSQVSPRPSGYNEQFF.

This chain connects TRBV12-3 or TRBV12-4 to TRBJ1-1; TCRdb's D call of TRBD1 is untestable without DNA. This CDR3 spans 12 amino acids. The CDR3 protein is CASSFGGAEAFF.

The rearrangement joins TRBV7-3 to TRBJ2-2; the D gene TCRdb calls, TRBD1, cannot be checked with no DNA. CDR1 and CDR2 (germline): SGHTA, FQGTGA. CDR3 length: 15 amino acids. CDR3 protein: CASSLNAGDTGELFF.

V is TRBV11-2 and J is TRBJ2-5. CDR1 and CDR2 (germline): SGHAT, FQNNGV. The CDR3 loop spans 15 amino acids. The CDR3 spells CASSLDYGYQETQYF.

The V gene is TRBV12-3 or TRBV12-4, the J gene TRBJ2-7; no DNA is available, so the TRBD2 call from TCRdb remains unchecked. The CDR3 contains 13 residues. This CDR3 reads CASSLSPLYEQYF.

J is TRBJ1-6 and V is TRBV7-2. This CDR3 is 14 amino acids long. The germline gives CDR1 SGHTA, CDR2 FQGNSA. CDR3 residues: CASSLAGRNSPLHF.